The 6 T cell receptor beta chains given below trace back to one sample, sequenced in a study of cytomegalovirus exposure and HLA in healthy donors. The PCR used 60 Vbeta and 13 Jbeta primers. The data were produced by immunoSEQ multiplex PCR, yet TCRdb's version contains in-frame clones alone and is incomplete. This sample contains roughly 110,000 clones. The sample was PBMCs. The source of these receptors is a man aged 35 to 55 in good health and CMV-seropositive.

This chain uses TRBV7-3 with TRBJ2-2; D perhaps matches TRBD1 (7 bases). The CDR3 is 14 residues long. The germline V gene encodes CDR1 SGHTA and CDR2 FQGTGA. The V and J ends lost 5 bases and 6 bases respectively, with 13 bases between them. This chain's CDR3 is CASSRTRGAGELFF. CDR3 nucleotides: TGTGCCAGCAGCCGCACCAGGGGGGCCGGGGAGCTGTTTTTT.

The chain uses TRBV28 and TRBJ1-3; D is unclear. The germline CDR1 and CDR2 sequences are MDHEN and SYDVKM. Trimming took 3 bases from V and 0 from J, leaving 12 bases between them. The CDR3 contains 16 residues. CDR3 loop: CASSFSQATSGNTIYF. CDR3 sequence (DNA): TGTGCCAGCAGTTTTTCCCAGGCCACCTCTGGAAACACCATATATTTT.

This rearrangement joins TRBV9 to TRBJ2-3; 7 positions agree with TRBD2. V lost 4 bases to trimming and J lost 2 bases; unmatched junction nucleotides: 4. Germline CDR1 SGDLS, CDR2 YYNGEE. The CDR3 totals 14 residues. The CDR3: CASSPGGYTDTQYF. Written as DNA, the CDR3 is TGTGCCAGCAGCCCGGGGGGATACACAGATACGCAGTATTTT.

The chain is built from TRBV29-1 and TRBJ2-7, with D uncertain. Germline V gives CDR1 SQVTM, CDR2 ANQGSEA. The CDR3 is 14 amino acids. V was pared by 7 bases and J by 1 base, with 17 bases between. CDR3 sequence (DNA): TGCAGCGCAGAGGTTACGGAGAAATCCTACGAGCAGTACTTC. Its protein product is CSAEVTEKSYEQYF.

About this clone itself: The same CDR3 arises from other DNA sequences in this sample as well. V usage is TRBV29-1 and J usage is TRBJ2-5; 10 positions agree with TRBD1. There are 15 residues in the CDR3. CDR1 and CDR2 from the germline V gene are SQVTM and ANQGSEA. V lost 2 bases, J lost 4 bases, and 7 bases stayed unmatched. CDR3 protein: CSVEPDRGRSETQYF. The CDR3 DNA sequence: TGCAGCGTTGAACCAGACAGGGGGCGCTCAGAGACCCAGTACTTC.

This chain connects TRBV13 to TRBJ2-7; 14 bases fit TRBD2. Germline assignment: CDR1 PRHDT and CDR2 FYEKMQ (reference sequence). This CDR3 has 17 residues. V was clipped by 5 bases and J by 4 bases; unmatched bases: 10. The CDR3 spells CASSLGTSGSYRYEQYF. In nucleotides, the CDR3 is TGTGCCAGCAGCCTGGGGACTAGCGGGAGTTATAGATACGAGCAGTACTTC.